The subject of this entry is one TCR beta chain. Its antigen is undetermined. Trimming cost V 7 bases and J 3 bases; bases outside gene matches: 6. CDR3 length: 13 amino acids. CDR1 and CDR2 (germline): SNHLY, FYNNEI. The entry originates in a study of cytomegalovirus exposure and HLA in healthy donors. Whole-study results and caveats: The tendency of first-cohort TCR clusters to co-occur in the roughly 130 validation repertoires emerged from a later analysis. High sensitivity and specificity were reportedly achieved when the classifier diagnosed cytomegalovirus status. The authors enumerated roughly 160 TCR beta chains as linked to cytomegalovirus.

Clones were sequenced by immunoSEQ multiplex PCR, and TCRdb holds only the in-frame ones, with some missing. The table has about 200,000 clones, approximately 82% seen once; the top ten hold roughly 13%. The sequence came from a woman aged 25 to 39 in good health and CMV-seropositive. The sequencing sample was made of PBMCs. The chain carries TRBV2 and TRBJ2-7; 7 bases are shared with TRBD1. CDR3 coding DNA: TGTGCCAGCAATAGTCAGGGGGACTACGAGCAGTACTTC. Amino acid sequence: CASNSQGDYEQYF. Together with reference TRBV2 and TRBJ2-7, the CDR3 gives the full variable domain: EPEVTQTPSHQVTQMGQEVILRCVPISNHLYFYWYRQILGQKVEFLVSFYNNEISEKSEIFDDQFSVERPDGSNFTLKIRSTKLEDSAMYFCASNSQGDYEQYFGPGTRLTVT.